These 9 T cell receptor beta chains share one sample of origin, sequenced in a study of beta chain features in type 1 diabetes (dated by TCRdb to the late 2010s). Library method: the immunoSEQ multiplex PCR assay. The entire amount of isolated RNA was reverse transcribed using the High Capacity cDNA Reverse Transcription Kit, so the sequenced TCRB transcripts were expressed ones. TCRdb holds this immuneACCESS table with in-frame rearrangements only. Some clones are missing; in checked studies, unresolved V genes explain under half, and the rest has no known cause. The sample data list some 330,000 clones, and around 10% of these were observed just once. The leading ten clones occupy roughly 0.014% of the sample. The sample taken for sequencing was naive CD4+ T cells from blood. The cell subset or site label here, explained by the study, means: true naive CD4+ T cells. The source of these receptors is a woman under 40 in good health.

This clone was observed a handful of times. This chain links TRBV6-5 with TRBJ2-7, with D perhaps matching TRBD1 (6 bases). The CDR3 runs to 11 residues. Per germline, CDR1 MNHEY and CDR2 SVGAGI. Trimming took 4 bases from V and 9 from J, leaving 10 bases between them. CDR3 coding DNA: TGTGCCAGCAGTTCAGGGGTTGTGCAGTACTTC. This sequence encodes CASSSGVVQYF.

V usage is TRBV6-6 and J usage is TRBJ2-1, with D perhaps matching TRBD1 (5 bases). The CDR3 has 15 residues. V was cut by 2 bases and J by 1 base, with 9 bases left in between. The germline V gene has CDR1 MNHNY and CDR2 SVGAGI (reference sequence). The CDR3 DNA sequence: TGTGCCAGCAGTTACGACAGTTCGTCCTACAATGAGCAGTTCTTC. The encoded protein is CASSYDSSSYNEQFF.

This clone was seen only a few times. The chain employs TRBV28 and TRBJ2-1, with 8 bases fitting TRBD2. CDR3 size: 17 residues. V lost 1 base and J lost 0; bases outside the gene matches: 5. CDR1 MDHEN and CDR2 SYDVKM come from the germline V gene. The CDR3 sequence is CASSLSTSASSYNEQFF. Written as DNA, the CDR3 is TGTGCCAGCAGTTTATCGACTAGCGCAAGCTCCTACAATGAGCAGTTCTTC.

This clone was found a few times. The chain couples TRBV5-1 to TRBJ2-7; weak D call: TRBD2 (5 bases). Germline V lookup: CDR1 SGHRS, CDR2 YFSETQ. This CDR3 contains 14 residues. Trimming pared 0 bases from V and 3 bases from J, leaving 10 bases between. CDR3 residues: CASSLGGVYYEQYF. In DNA, the CDR3 is TGCGCCAGCAGCTTGGGGGGAGTGTACTACGAGCAGTACTTC.

This clone was seen a handful of times. V is TRBV18 and J is TRBJ2-2, with a tentative D call TRBD2 (5 bases). In germline, CDR1 is KGHSH, CDR2 LQKENI. The CDR3 runs to 15 residues. The V end was cut by 0 bases, the J end by 3 bases, with 8 bases between. CDR3 nucleotides: TGTGCCAGCTCACCACCGGCCGGGGACACCGGGGAGCTGTTTTTT. This codes for CASSPPAGDTGELFF.

The chain couples TRBV27 to TRBJ2-3; 7 bases agree with TRBD2. Per germline, CDR1 MNHEY and CDR2 SMNVEV (reference sequence). The J segment lost 3 bases and the V segment lost 8 bases, leaving 5 bases of the junction unmatched. The CDR3 loop spans 13 amino acids. As DNA, the CDR3 is TGTGCCAGCCGGTGGGGGGGGACAGATACGCAGTATTTT. Translating gives CASRWGGTDTQYF.

The chain carries TRBV7-2 and TRBJ1-3, with D uncertain. V was shortened by 1 base and J by 0 bases, with 13 bases between the two germline ends. The CDR3 runs 17 residues. The germline V gene has CDR1 SGHTA and CDR2 FQGNSA. CDR3 sequence: CASSLGPVGSSGNTIYF. CDR3 DNA: TGTGCCAGCAGCTTAGGACCAGTAGGGAGCTCTGGAAACACCATATATTTT.

The chain has TRBV7-2 and TRBJ2-5; 7 bases map to TRBD2. Germline assignment: CDR1 SGHTA and CDR2 FQGNSA. Trimming at V came to 0 bases and at J to 5 bases, leaving 3 bases not matched to a gene. The CDR3 has 14 residues. DNA for the CDR3: TGTGCCAGCAGCTTAGCGGACGGGGGGGAGACCCAGTACTTC. It is translated as CASSLADGGETQYF. The whole variable domain, remainder taken from reference TRBV7-2 and TRBJ2-5, is GAGVSQSPSNKVTEKGKDVELRCDPISGHTALYWYRQSLGQGLEFLIYFQGNSAPDKSGLPSDRFSAERTGGSVSTLTIQRTQQEDSAVYLCASSLADGGETQYFGPGTRLLVL.

The genes are TRBV30 and TRBJ2-1; TRBD2 matches 12 bases. Germline assignment: CDR1 GTSNPN and CDR2 SVGIG (reference sequence). V gave up 4 bases and J gave up 8 bases; unmatched junction bases: 6. CDR3 length: 14 amino acids. The CDR3 is CAWTSGRAFHEQFF. In DNA form, the CDR3 reads TGTGCCTGGACTAGCGGGAGGGCCTTCCATGAGCAGTTCTTC.